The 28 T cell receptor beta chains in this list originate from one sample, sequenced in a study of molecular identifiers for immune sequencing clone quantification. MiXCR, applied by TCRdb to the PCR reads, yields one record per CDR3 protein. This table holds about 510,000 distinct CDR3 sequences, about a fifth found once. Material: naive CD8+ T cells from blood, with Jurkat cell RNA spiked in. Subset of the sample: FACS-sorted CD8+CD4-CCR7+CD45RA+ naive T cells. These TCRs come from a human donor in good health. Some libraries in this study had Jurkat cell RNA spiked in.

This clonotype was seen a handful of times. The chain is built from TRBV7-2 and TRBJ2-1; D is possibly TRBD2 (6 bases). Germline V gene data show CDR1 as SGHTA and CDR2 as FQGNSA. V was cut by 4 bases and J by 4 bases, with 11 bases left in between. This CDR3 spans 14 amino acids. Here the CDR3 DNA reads TGTGCCAGCAGCTGGTCGGGACTTTACAATGAGCAGTTCTTC. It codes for CASSWSGLYNEQFF.

The CDR3 spells CASSMDRGRETQYF. CDR3 bases: TGTGCCAGTAGTATGGACCGGGGACGAGAGACCCAGTACTTC. This rearrangement joins TRBV19 to TRBJ2-5; D tentatively reads TRBD1 or TRBD2 (5 bases each). The germline V gene encodes CDR1 LNHDA and CDR2 SQIVND (reference sequence). This CDR3 has 14 amino acids. V was trimmed by 3 bases and J by 4 bases, leaving 12 bases between them.

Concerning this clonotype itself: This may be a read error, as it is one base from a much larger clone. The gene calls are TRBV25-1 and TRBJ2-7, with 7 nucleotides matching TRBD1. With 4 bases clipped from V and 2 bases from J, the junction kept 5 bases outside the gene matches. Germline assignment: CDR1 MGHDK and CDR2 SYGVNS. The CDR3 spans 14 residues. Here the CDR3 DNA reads TGTGCCAGCAGTGTCCACAGGGGACCCTACGAGCAGTACTTC. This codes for CASSVHRGPYEQYF.

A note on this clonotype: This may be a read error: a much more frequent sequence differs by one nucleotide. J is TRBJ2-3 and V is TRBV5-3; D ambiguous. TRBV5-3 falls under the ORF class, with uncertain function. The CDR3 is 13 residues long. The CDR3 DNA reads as TGTGCCAGCAGCTTGTTTGTGGACGATACGCTGTATTTT. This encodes CASSLFVDDTLYF.

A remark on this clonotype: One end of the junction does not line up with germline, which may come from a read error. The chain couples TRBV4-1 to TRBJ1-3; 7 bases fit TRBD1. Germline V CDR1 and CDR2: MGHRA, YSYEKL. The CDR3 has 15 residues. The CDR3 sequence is CASGQEDRAGDTIYF. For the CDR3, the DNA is TGCGCCAGCGGCCAAGAAGACAGGGCTGGAGACACCATATATTTT.

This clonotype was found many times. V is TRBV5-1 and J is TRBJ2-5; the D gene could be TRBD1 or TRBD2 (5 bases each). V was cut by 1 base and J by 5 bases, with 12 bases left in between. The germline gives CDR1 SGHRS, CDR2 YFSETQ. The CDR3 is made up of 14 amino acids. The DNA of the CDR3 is TGCGCCAGCAGCTTGTTGGGGGTCAGGGAGACCCAGTACTTC. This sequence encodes CASSLLGVRETQYF.

The CDR3 nucleotides are TGTGCCAGCAGTGGGGAAGGGTACACTGAAGCTTTCTTT. Translating it yields CASSGEGYTEAFF. The chain links TRBV6-5 to TRBJ1-1; D call uncertain. Germline V lookup: CDR1 MNHEY, CDR2 SVGAGI. The V and J ends lost 5 bases and 3 bases respectively, with 10 bases between them. This CDR3 has 13 residues.

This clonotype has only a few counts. The CDR3 reads CASSIDLITEAFF. Written as DNA, the CDR3 is TGTGCCAGTAGTATAGATCTGATCACTGAAGCTTTCTTT. The chain combines TRBV19 with TRBJ1-1; the D is unclear. CDR3 length: 13 residues. The V gene's germline CDR1 is LNHDA and CDR2 SQIVND (reference sequence). The V and J ends lost 0 bases and 4 bases respectively, with 6 bases between them. The complete variable domain, with remaining parts taken from reference TRBV19 and TRBJ1-1, reads DGGITQSPKYLFRKEGQNVTLSCEQNLNHDAMYWYRQDPGQGLRLIYYSQIVNDFQKGDIAEGYSVSREKKESFPLTVTSAQKNPTAFYLCASSIDLITEAFFGQGTRLTVV.

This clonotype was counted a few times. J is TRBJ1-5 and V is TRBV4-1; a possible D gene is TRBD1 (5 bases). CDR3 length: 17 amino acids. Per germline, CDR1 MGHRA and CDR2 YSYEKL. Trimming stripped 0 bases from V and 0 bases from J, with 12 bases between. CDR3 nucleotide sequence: TGCGCCAGCAGCCAAGATGGGGCCGGTGATAGCAATCAGCCCCAGCATTTT. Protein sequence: CASSQDGAGDSNQPQHF.

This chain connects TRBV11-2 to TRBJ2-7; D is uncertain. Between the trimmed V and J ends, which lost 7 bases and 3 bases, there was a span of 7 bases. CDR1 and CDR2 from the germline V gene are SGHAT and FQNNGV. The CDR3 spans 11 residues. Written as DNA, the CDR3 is TGTGCCAGCACCTCGAACTACGAGCAGTACTTC. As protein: CASTSNYEQYF.

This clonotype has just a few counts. The chain's CDR3 is CSVEESIAGGLYNEQFF. The DNA for the CDR3 is TGCAGCGTTGAAGAATCAATAGCGGGAGGGCTATACAATGAGCAGTTCTTC. This chain connects TRBV29-1 to TRBJ2-1, with 11 bases fitting TRBD2. The CDR3 extends over 17 amino acids. V lost 0 bases, J lost 4 bases, and 8 bases stayed unmatched. CDR1 and CDR2 (germline): SQVTM, ANQGSEA.

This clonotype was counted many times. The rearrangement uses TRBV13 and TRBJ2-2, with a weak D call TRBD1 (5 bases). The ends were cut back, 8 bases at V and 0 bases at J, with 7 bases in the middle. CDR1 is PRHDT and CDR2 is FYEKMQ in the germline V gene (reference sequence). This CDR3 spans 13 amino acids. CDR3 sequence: CASRQPNTGELFF. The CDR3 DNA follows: TGTGCCAGCCGACAGCCGAACACCGGGGAGCTGTTTTTT.

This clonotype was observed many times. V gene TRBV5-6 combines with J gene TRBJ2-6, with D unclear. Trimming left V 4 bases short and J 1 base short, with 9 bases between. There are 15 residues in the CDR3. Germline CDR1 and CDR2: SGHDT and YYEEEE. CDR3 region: CASSGVDSGANVLTF. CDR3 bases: TGTGCCAGCAGCGGGGTCGATTCTGGGGCCAACGTCCTGACTTTC. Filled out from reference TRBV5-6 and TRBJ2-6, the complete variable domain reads DAGVTQSPTHLIKTRGQQVTLRCSPKSGHDTVSWYQQALGQGPQFIFQYYEEEERQRGNFPDRFSGHQFPNYSSELNVNALLLGDSALYLCASSGVDSGANVLTFGAGSRLTVL.

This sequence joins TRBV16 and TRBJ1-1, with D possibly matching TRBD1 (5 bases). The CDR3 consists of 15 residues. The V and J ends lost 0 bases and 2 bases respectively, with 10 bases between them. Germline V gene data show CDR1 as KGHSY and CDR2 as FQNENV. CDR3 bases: TGTGCCAGCAGCCAATCACGGGGGGGAAACACTGAAGCTTTCTTT. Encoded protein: CASSQSRGGNTEAFF.

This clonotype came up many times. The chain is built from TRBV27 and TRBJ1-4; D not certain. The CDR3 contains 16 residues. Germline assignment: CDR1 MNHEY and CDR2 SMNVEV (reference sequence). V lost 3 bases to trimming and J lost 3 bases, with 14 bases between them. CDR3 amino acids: CASSLSSAAANEKLFF. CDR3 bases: TGTGCCAGCAGTTTGTCGTCGGCTGCAGCTAATGAAAAACTGTTTTTT.

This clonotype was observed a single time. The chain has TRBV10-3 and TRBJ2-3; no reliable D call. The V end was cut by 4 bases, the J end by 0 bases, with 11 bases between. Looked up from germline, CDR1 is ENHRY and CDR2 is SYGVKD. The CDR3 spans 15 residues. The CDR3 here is CAISGVTSSTDTQYF. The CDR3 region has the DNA TGTGCCATCAGTGGGGTGACAAGTAGCACAGATACGCAGTATTTT.

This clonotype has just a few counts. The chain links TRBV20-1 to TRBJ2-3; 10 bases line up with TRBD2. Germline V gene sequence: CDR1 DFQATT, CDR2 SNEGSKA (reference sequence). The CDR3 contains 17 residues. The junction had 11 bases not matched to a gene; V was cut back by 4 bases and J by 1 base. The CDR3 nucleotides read TGCAGTGCTAAGGGCGTTAGCGGGAGGCTAGGCACAGATACGCAGTATTTT. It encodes CSAKGVSGRLGTDTQYF.

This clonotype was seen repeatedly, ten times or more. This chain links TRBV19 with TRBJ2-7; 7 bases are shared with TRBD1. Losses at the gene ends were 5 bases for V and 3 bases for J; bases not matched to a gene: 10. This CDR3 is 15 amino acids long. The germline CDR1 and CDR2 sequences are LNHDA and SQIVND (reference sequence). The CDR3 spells CASSAGTANYYEQYF. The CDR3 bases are TGTGCCAGTAGTGCCGGGACAGCAAACTACTACGAGCAGTACTTC.

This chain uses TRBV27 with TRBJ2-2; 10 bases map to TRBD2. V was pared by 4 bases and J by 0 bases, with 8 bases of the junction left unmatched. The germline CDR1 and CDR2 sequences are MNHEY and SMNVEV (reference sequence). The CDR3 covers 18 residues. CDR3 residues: CASSSLAGGLSNTGELFF. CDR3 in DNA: TGTGCCAGCAGTTCGTTAGCGGGAGGACTATCGAACACCGGGGAGCTGTTTTTT.

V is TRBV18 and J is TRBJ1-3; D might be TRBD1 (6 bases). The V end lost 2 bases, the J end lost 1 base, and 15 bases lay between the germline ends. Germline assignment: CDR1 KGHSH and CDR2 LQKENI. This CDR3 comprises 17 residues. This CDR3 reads CASSPSDSEPSGNTIYF. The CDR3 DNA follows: TGTGCCAGCTCACCATCGGACAGTGAACCTTCTGGAAACACCATATATTTT.

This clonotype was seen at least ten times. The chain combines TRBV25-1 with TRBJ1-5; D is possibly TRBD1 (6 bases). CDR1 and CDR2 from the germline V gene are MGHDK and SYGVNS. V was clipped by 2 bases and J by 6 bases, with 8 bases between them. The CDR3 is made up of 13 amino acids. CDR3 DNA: TGTGCCAGCAGTGAACTAGGGGGTCAGCCCCAGCATTTT. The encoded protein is CASSELGGQPQHF.

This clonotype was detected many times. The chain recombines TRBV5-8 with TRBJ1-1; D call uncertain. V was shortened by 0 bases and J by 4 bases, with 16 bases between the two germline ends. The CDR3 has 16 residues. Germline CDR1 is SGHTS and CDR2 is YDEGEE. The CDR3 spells CASSLANSRIGTEAFF. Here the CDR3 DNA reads TGTGCCAGCAGCTTGGCCAATAGCAGGATAGGCACTGAAGCTTTCTTT. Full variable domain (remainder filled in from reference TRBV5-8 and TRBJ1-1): EAGVTQSPTHLIKTRGQQATLRCSPISGHTSVYWYQQALGLGLQFLLWYDEGEERNRGNFPPRFSGRQFPNYSSELNVNALELEDSALYLCASSLANSRIGTEAFFGQGTRLTVV.

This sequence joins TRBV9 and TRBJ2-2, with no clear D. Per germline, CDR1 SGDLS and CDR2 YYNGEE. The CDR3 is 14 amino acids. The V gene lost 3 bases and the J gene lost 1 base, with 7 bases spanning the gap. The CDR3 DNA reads TGTGCCAGCAGCGCAGTCAAGAACACCGGGGAGCTGTTTTTT. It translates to CASSAVKNTGELFF.

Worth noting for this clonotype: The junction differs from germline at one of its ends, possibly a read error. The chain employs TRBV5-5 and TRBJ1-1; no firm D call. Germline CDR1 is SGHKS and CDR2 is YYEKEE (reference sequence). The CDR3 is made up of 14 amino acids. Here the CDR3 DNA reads TGTGCCAGCGGCTTGGGAGGCTACAGAGCTGAAGCTTTCTTT. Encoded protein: CASGLGGYRAEAFF. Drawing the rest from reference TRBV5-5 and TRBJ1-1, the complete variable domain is DAGVTQSPTHLIKTRGQQVTLRCSPISGHKSVSWYQQVLGQGPQFIFQYYEKEERGRGNFPDRFSARQFPNYSSELNVNALLLGDSALYLCASGLGGYRAEAFFGQGTRLTVV.

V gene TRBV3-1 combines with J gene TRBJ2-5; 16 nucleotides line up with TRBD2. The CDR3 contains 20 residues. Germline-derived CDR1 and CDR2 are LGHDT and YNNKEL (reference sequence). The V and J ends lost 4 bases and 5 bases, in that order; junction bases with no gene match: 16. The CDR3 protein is CASSPPPGTSGGAATETQYF. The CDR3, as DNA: TGTGCCAGCAGCCCTCCTCCCGGGACTAGCGGGGGGGCCGCGACGGAGACCCAGTACTTC.

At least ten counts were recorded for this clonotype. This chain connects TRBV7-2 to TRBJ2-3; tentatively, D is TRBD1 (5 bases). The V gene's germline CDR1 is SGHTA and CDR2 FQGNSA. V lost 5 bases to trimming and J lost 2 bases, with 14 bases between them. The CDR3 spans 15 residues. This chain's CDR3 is CASSPGAGYTDTQYF. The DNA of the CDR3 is TGTGCCAGCAGCCCGGGCGCAGGGTACACAGATACGCAGTATTTT. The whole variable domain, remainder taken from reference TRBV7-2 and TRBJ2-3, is GAGVSQSPSNKVTEKGKDVELRCDPISGHTALYWYRQSLGQGLEFLIYFQGNSAPDKSGLPSDRFSAERTGGSVSTLTIQRTQQEDSAVYLCASSPGAGYTDTQYFGPGTRLTVL.

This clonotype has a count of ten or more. For the CDR3, the DNA is TGCGCCAGCTCCAAAACTGGGGACGCCGGGGAGCTGTTTTTT. Residues: CASSKTGDAGELFF. The chain joins TRBV5-1 to TRBJ2-2; D may match TRBD1 or TRBD2 (5 bases each). The CDR3 contains 14 residues. The germline V and J ends were trimmed by 7 bases and 6 bases, with 16 bases remaining between them. CDR1 SGHRS and CDR2 YFSETQ come from the germline V gene. The complete variable domain, with remaining parts taken from reference TRBV5-1 and TRBJ2-2, reads KAGVTQTPRYLIKTRGQQVTLSCSPISGHRSVSWYQQTPGQGLQFLFEYFSETQRNKGNFPGRFSGRQFSNSRSEMNVSTLELGDSALYLCASSKTGDAGELFFGEGSRLTVL.

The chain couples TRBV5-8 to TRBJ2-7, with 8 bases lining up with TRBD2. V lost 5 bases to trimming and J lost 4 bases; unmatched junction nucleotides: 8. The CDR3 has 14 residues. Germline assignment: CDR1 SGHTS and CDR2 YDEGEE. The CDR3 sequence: CASRTPGGAYEQYF. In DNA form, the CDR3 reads TGTGCCAGCAGAACCCCCGGGGGGGCTTACGAGCAGTACTTC.